A selection of T cell receptor beta chains follows, all from one sample in a study of T cell repertoires in cytomegalovirus infection. TCRdb independently ran MiXCR on the reads; one entry per CDR3 protein. The top ten clones hold 13% of a sample with around 490,000 distinct CDR3 sequences, 26% of them seen once. The sequencing input was PBMCs. The receptors were gathered from a human donor in good health (CMV status not recorded). Some clones in this sample may be carry-over from other donors' samples. CDR3s include the opening cysteine and the closing phenylalanine or tryptophan. D genes are given only for firm matches. Only some rows state a clone size, as once, few, many or a class for expanded clones.

v_gene: TRBV7-9; abundance: many; j_gene: TRBJ1-1; d_gene: NA; CDR3aa: CASSQMNTEAFF; CDR3nt: TGTGCCAGCAGCCAGATGAACACTGAAGCTTTCTTT
v_gene: TRBV12-3/TRBV12-4; abundance: NA; j_gene: TRBJ2-3; d_gene: NA; CDR3aa: CASSFSLPRATDTQYF; CDR3nt: TGTGCCAGCAGTTTCTCTCTGCCAAGGGCCACAGATACGCAGTATTTT
v_gene: TRBV7-2; abundance: many; j_gene: TRBJ2-3; d_gene: NA; CDR3aa: CAVSRTPVGDTQYF; CDR3nt: TGTGCGGTCTCGCGGACTCCCGTAGGAGATACGCAGTATTTT
v_gene: TRBV11-3; abundance: few; j_gene: TRBJ2-2; d_gene: TRBD2; CDR3aa: CASSQDWAGGPRELFF; CDR3nt: TGTGCCAGCAGCCAAGACTGGGCGGGAGGGCCTCGGGAGCTGTTTTTT
v_gene: TRBV25-1; abundance: NA; j_gene: TRBJ1-2; d_gene: NA; CDR3aa: CASSEAGNYGYTF; CDR3nt: TGTGCCAGCAGTGAAGCAGGGAACTATGGCTACACCTTC
v_gene: TRBV7-2; abundance: NA; j_gene: TRBJ2-3; d_gene: NA; CDR3aa: CASSLIPARTQYF; CDR3nt: TGTGCCAGCAGCTTAATACCGGCGCGCACGCAGTATTTT
v_gene: TRBV28; abundance: NA; j_gene: TRBJ2-3; d_gene: NA; CDR3aa: CASSFSEDTQYF; CDR3nt: TGTGCCAGCAGTTTCAGCGAAGATACGCAGTATTTT
v_gene: TRBV27; abundance: NA; j_gene: TRBJ2-4; d_gene: NA; CDR3aa: CASSYPPWSPRPKNIQYF; CDR3nt: TGTGCCAGCAGTTACCCCCCGTGGAGTCCCCGGCCCAAAAACATTCAGTACTTC
v_gene: TRBV19; abundance: many; j_gene: TRBJ1-5; d_gene: TRBD1; CDR3aa: CASSLTGTNFGPQHF; CDR3nt: TGTGCCAGTAGCCTGACAGGGACCAACTTCGGGCCCCAGCATTTT
v_gene: TRBV19; abundance: many; j_gene: TRBJ2-1; d_gene: NA; CDR3aa: CASRPGVYNEQFF; CDR3nt: TGTGCCAGTAGGCCAGGGGTCTACAATGAGCAGTTCTTC
v_gene: TRBV29-1; abundance: once; j_gene: TRBJ2-1; d_gene: TRBD2; CDR3aa: CSVEGLGGGRYNEQFF; CDR3nt: TGCAGCGTTGAAGGTCTAGGCGGGGGGCGGTACAATGAGCAGTTCTTC
v_gene: TRBV2; abundance: NA; j_gene: TRBJ1-6; d_gene: NA; CDR3aa: CASSEEKGQTSPLHF; CDR3nt: TGTGCCAGCAGTGAAGAGAAAGGACAGACGTCACCCCTCCACTTT
v_gene: TRBV7-2; abundance: NA; j_gene: TRBJ2-2; d_gene: NA; CDR3aa: CASSREGVGAGELFF; CDR3nt: TGTGCCAGCAGCCGCGAGGGGGTGGGTGCCGGGGAGCTGTTTTTT
v_gene: TRBV10-3; abundance: NA; j_gene: TRBJ2-3; d_gene: NA; CDR3aa: CAISAVNLSSTTQYF; CDR3nt: TGTGCCATCAGTGCGGTTAATCTTTCGAGCACCACGCAGTATTTT
v_gene: TRBV7-9; abundance: NA; j_gene: TRBJ1-2; d_gene: NA; CDR3aa: CASTLGATRNYGYTF; CDR3nt: TGTGCCAGCACTTTGGGGGCCACCAGAAACTATGGCTACACCTTC
v_gene: TRBV6-5; abundance: NA; j_gene: TRBJ2-1; d_gene: TRBD2; CDR3aa: CASSPRRGGNEQFF; CDR3nt: TGTGCCAGCAGCCCACGCCGGGGGGGCAATGAGCAGTTCTTC
v_gene: TRBV5-5; abundance: few; j_gene: TRBJ2-1; d_gene: NA; CDR3aa: CASSRVLANYNEQFF; CDR3nt: TGTGCCAGCAGCCGGGTTCTAGCGAACTACAATGAGCAGTTCTTC
v_gene: TRBV4-3; abundance: NA; j_gene: TRBJ2-1; d_gene: TRBD2; CDR3aa: CASSQDYGRANEQFF; CDR3nt: TGCGCCAGCAGCCAAGATTACGGGAGGGCCAATGAGCAGTTCTTC
v_gene: TRBV7-2; abundance: NA; j_gene: TRBJ2-1; d_gene: NA; CDR3aa: CASSFGLRYQVAYNEQFF; CDR3nt: TGTGCCAGCAGCTTCGGGCTGAGGTACCAGGTCGCTTACAATGAGCAGTTCTTC
v_gene: TRBV7-2; abundance: many; j_gene: TRBJ2-1; d_gene: NA; CDR3aa: CASSPTRVRYNEQFF; CDR3nt: TGTGCCAGCAGCCCTACTAGAGTAAGGTACAATGAGCAGTTCTTC
v_gene: TRBV20-1; abundance: NA; j_gene: TRBJ1-2; d_gene: NA; CDR3aa: CSASRGSEGYTF; CDR3nt: TGCAGTGCTAGTCGGGGTTCGGAAGGCTACACCTTC
v_gene: TRBV6-2/TRBV6-3; abundance: many; j_gene: TRBJ2-5; d_gene: TRBD2; CDR3aa: CASSLLAGFQETQYF; CDR3nt: TGTGCCAGCAGTTTGCTAGCGGGATTCCAAGAGACCCAGTACTTC
v_gene: TRBV7-8; abundance: many; j_gene: TRBJ1-3; d_gene: NA; CDR3aa: CASSLAVGGAGNTIYF; CDR3nt: TGTGCCAGCAGCTTAGCGGTGGGGGGGGCTGGAAACACCATATATTTT
v_gene: TRBV6-2/TRBV6-3; abundance: few; j_gene: TRBJ2-2; d_gene: TRBD2; CDR3aa: CASSYSGRPGELFF; CDR3nt: TGTGCCAGCAGTTACAGCGGGAGGCCCGGGGAGCTGTTTTTT
v_gene: TRBV20-1; abundance: NA; j_gene: TRBJ2-3; d_gene: TRBD2; CDR3aa: CSANDRLAGAADTQYF; CDR3nt: TGCAGTGCTAACGACAGACTAGCGGGAGCCGCAGATACGCAGTATTTT
v_gene: TRBV7-7; abundance: few; j_gene: TRBJ2-5; d_gene: NA; CDR3aa: CASSLSQGGQETQYF; CDR3nt: TGTGCCAGCAGCTTATCGCAGGGCGGCCAAGAGACCCAGTACTTC
v_gene: TRBV6-6; abundance: NA; j_gene: TRBJ1-1; d_gene: NA; CDR3aa: CASSYGPFKSMAFF; CDR3nt: TGTGCCAGCAGTTACGGTCCTTTTAAATCCATGGCTTTCTTT
v_gene: TRBV7-2; abundance: many; j_gene: TRBJ1-2; d_gene: TRBD1; CDR3aa: CASSSRQGLFGYTF; CDR3nt: TGTGCCAGCAGCTCCAGACAGGGTTTGTTTGGCTACACCTTC
v_gene: TRBV28; abundance: few; j_gene: TRBJ2-5; d_gene: NA; CDR3aa: CASSIPRDIETQYF; CDR3nt: TGTGCCAGCTCAATACCCCGGGATATAGAGACCCAGTACTTC
v_gene: TRBV24-1; abundance: NA; j_gene: TRBJ2-1; d_gene: NA; CDR3aa: CATSDLSSESSYNEQFF; CDR3nt: TGTGCCACCAGTGATTTGAGTAGCGAGAGCTCCTACAATGAGCAGTTCTTC
v_gene: TRBV12-3/TRBV12-4; abundance: few; j_gene: TRBJ1-5; d_gene: NA; CDR3aa: CASSLTPPGQPQHF; CDR3nt: TGTGCCAGCAGTTTGACACCCCCGGGACAGCCCCAGCATTTT
v_gene: TRBV6-2/TRBV6-3; abundance: NA; j_gene: TRBJ2-7; d_gene: TRBD2; CDR3aa: CASTLYPLAGSYEQYF; CDR3nt: TGTGCCAGCACCCTCTACCCCCTAGCGGGGTCCTACGAGCAGTACTTC
v_gene: TRBV7-9; abundance: NA; j_gene: TRBJ1-5; d_gene: NA; CDR3aa: CASSSPGEIGQPQHF; CDR3nt: TGTGCCAGCAGCTCCCCCGGGGAGATCGGTCAGCCCCAGCATTTT